This TCR beta chain appears in the sequencing data of a study of STAT5B mutations in CD4+ large granular lymphocyte leukemia. Study information: The CDR3 'QG' motif was associated with a particular HLA allele among healthy donors. Notes on the study in general: Data were not HLA-matched across samples. TRBV06-family usage was enriched in top patient clones (8/27) versus controls (2/35).

This was a survey-level run. Using immunoSEQ multiplex PCR, the repertoire was profiled, and TCRdb retains in-frame clones only, with some absent. Among 30,000 to 40,000 clones, about 91% were seen once, and the ten largest hold 0.75% to 1%. The CDR3 loop spans 14 amino acids. V shed 6 bases and J 5 bases; nucleotides not matched to a gene: 7. Germline V gene sequence: CDR1 SGHAT, CDR2 FQNNGV. Concerning this clone: Antigen specificity is unknown.

This chain joins TRBV11-2 and TRBJ1-2; 9 bases fit TRBD1. The sequenced sample was CD4+ T cells from blood buffy coats. This receptor was taken from a human donor in good health. CDR3: CASSNLGTGYGYTF. The CDR3 DNA reads TGTGCCAGCAGTAACCTCGGGACAGGGTATGGCTACACCTTC.